The 23 T cell receptor beta chains presented below share a single source sample, sequenced in a study of OX40 agonist ivuxolimab in advanced cancers. The assay was immunoSEQ multiplex PCR, and TCRdb's table has in-frame clones only and misses some. The table shows 65,000 to 100,000 clones, with approximately 94% occurring only once. The material sequenced was CD4+ or CD8+ T cells sorted from blood, taken in a trial of the OX40 agonist ivuxolimab. The receptors stem from an adult with an advanced solid tumor such as melanoma, head and neck, liver or kidney cancer.

V usage is TRBV28 and J usage is TRBJ1-2, with D maybe TRBD1 (5 bases). CDR3 size: 14 residues. CDR1 and CDR2 from the germline V gene are MDHEN and SYDVKM. Trimming removed 3 bases at V and 0 bases at J, with 8 bases between. The CDR3 here is CASSFREANYGYTF. The CDR3 DNA sequence: TGTGCCAGCAGTTTCAGGGAAGCTAACTATGGCTACACCTTC.

This chain uses TRBV10-2 with TRBJ2-7; maybe TRBD1 (6 bases). The CDR3 is 14 amino acids. The V gene lost 5 bases and the J gene lost 0 bases, with 11 bases spanning the gap. Per germline, CDR1 WSHSY and CDR2 SAAADI. DNA for the CDR3: TGCGCCAGCAGTCCGGACAGCGACTCCTACGAGCAGTACTTC. The encoded protein is CASSPDSDSYEQYF.

The chain carries TRBV7-6 and TRBJ2-2; no definite D call. Trimming took off 1 base at V and 3 bases at J, with 6 bases between the two ends. In germline, CDR1 is SGHVS, CDR2 FNYEAQ. CDR3 length equals 14 residues. In DNA form, the CDR3 reads TGTGCCAGCAGCTTAGGGGATGACACCGGGGAGCTGTTTTTT. This encodes CASSLGDDTGELFF.

The V gene is TRBV5-6, the J gene TRBJ1-4; tentatively, D is TRBD1 (6 bases). The ends were cut back, 4 bases at V and 4 bases at J, with 14 bases in the middle. The CDR3 loop spans 15 amino acids. Germline CDR1 is SGHDT and CDR2 is YYEEEE. In DNA, the CDR3 is TGTGCCAGCAGCCAAGGGGGTCTATTTAATGAAAAACTGTTTTTT. It codes for CASSQGGLFNEKLFF.

This chain links TRBV28 with TRBJ1-4; the match to TRBD1 covers 7 bases. Germline CDR1 reads MDHEN; CDR2 reads SYDVKM. With V trimmed by 8 bases and J by 7 bases, 19 bases remained unmatched. The CDR3 contains 17 residues. The CDR3 protein is CASSVIGAGAGGEKLFF. CDR3 nucleotides: TGTGCCAGCTCTGTCATTGGCGCGGGGGCAGGGGGTGAAAAACTGTTTTTT.

The chain has TRBV5-4 and TRBJ2-5; a weak D match, TRBD2 (6 bases). CDR3 length: 18 amino acids. Trimming removed 0 bases at V and 2 bases at J, with 20 bases between. Germline lookup yields CDR1 SGHNT and CDR2 YYREEE (reference sequence). CDR3 sequence (DNA): TGTGCCAGCAGCTTGGCCGGGGGTGCAGCGTCCTTACAAGAGACCCAGTACTTC. It is translated as CASSLAGGAASLQETQYF.

This clone is a singleton in its sample. An end of the junction does not agree with germline; a read error may underlie this. Distinct nucleotide sequences in the sample also encode this CDR3. V and J are TRBV28 and TRBJ1-5; the D gene is possibly TRBD1 (5 bases). Germline V gene sequence: CDR1 MDHEN, CDR2 SYDVKM. CDR3 length equals 16 residues. The CDR3 reads CASSLTQGYSNQPQHF. The DNA of the CDR3 is TGTGCCAGCAGTCTCACCCAGGGTTATAGCAACCAGCCCCAGCATTTT. Variable domain in full (rest from reference TRBV28 and TRBJ1-5): DVKVTQSSRYLVKRTGEKVFLECVQDMDHENMFWYRQDPGLGLRLIYFSYDVKMKEKGDIPEGYSVSREKKERFSLILESASTNQTSMYLCASSLTQGYSNQPQHFGDGTRLSIL.

The chain couples TRBV11-2 to TRBJ1-4; TRBD1 might be the D (5 bases). The germline V gene has CDR1 SGHAT and CDR2 FQNNGV. The V and J ends lost 5 bases and 0 bases respectively, with 10 bases between them. The CDR3 covers 15 residues. The CDR3 nucleotides read TGTGCCAGCAGCCCTGTGGGGGCAACTAATGAAAAACTGTTTTTT. Amino acid sequence: CASSPVGATNEKLFF.

The J gene is TRBJ2-5, the V gene TRBV19, with no clear D. Germline values: CDR1 LNHDA, CDR2 SQIVND (reference sequence). The CDR3 extends over 13 amino acids. V lost 9 bases and J 1 base, leaving 12 bases between the germline ends. The CDR3 nucleotides read TGTGCCAGCCACCCCCCTGGCCAAGAGACCCAGTACTTC. Translation: CASHPPGQETQYF.

The chain recombines TRBV19 with TRBJ1-2; 7 bases match TRBD1. The CDR3 sequence is 13 residues long. Germline values: CDR1 LNHDA, CDR2 SQIVND (reference sequence). Losses at the gene ends were 7 bases for V and 4 bases for J; bases not matched to a gene: 6. As DNA, the CDR3 is TGTGCCAGTACCCTCGACAGGGCCTATGGCTACACCTTC. This codes for CASTLDRAYGYTF.

V is TRBV7-8 and J is TRBJ2-3, with D possibly being TRBD2 (5 bases). This CDR3 has 16 residues. Between the trimmed V and J ends, which lost 5 bases and 2 bases, there was a span of 17 bases. In germline, CDR1 is SGHVS, CDR2 FQNEAQ. CDR3 sequence: CASSELARPNTDTQYF. CDR3 bases: TGTGCCAGCAGCGAATTAGCGAGACCGAACACAGATACGCAGTATTTT.

In this sample, this clone turned up once. This chain's CDR3 is CASSHMGSGELFF. The CDR3 region has the DNA TGCGCCAGCAGCCACATGGGGTCCGGGGAGCTGTTTTTT. The chain couples TRBV4-1 to TRBJ2-2; D unresolved. Germline V gives CDR1 MGHRA, CDR2 YSYEKL. The V end was cut by 3 bases, the J end by 6 bases, with 8 bases between. This CDR3 has 13 amino acids.

V usage is TRBV5-1 and J usage is TRBJ1-4; 7 bases map to TRBD1. CDR1 and CDR2 from the germline V gene are SGHRS and YFSETQ. This CDR3 region has 14 residues. Trimming cost V 4 bases and J 8 bases; bases outside gene matches: 8. The CDR3 bases are TGCGCCAGCAGCAGCACAGGGGTAGAAGAAAAACTGTTTTTT. Its translation: CASSSTGVEEKLFF.

V and J are TRBV19 and TRBJ2-1, with 11 bases fitting TRBD2. The V gene's germline CDR1 is LNHDA and CDR2 SQIVND (reference sequence). Trimming at V came to 5 bases and at J to 4 bases, leaving 4 bases not matched to a gene. The CDR3 runs 15 residues. The CDR3 spells CASSLAGGPYNEQFF. The CDR3 DNA reads TGTGCCAGTAGTCTAGCGGGGGGACCTTACAATGAGCAGTTCTTC.

The chain recombines TRBV7-3 with TRBJ2-3; 7 nucleotides match TRBD2. V dropped 5 bases and J dropped 0; count of bases not matched to a gene: 2. This CDR3 spans 14 amino acids. The germline CDR1 and CDR2 sequences are SGHTA and FQGTGA. The CDR3 DNA reads as TGTGCCAGCAGCGATAGCGGGAGCACAGATACGCAGTATTTT. Its protein is CASSDSGSTDTQYF.

This chain links TRBV10-3 with TRBJ2-7; TRBD1 aligns across 9 bases. With 2 bases clipped from V and 6 bases from J, the junction kept 8 bases outside the gene matches. Looked up from germline, CDR1 is ENHRY and CDR2 is SYGVKD. This CDR3 has 15 amino acids. This CDR3 is CAISETTGQGGEQYF. The DNA for the CDR3 is TGTGCCATCAGTGAGACGACGGGACAGGGAGGCGAGCAGTACTTC.

The CDR3 is CASSRERDYGYTF. As DNA, the CDR3 is TGTGCCAGTAGTAGGGAAAGAGATTATGGCTACACCTTC. The J gene is TRBJ1-2, the V gene TRBV19; D unclear. V was trimmed by 4 bases and J by 5 bases, leaving 11 bases between them. CDR1 is LNHDA, CDR2 SQIVND, per germline (reference sequence). The CDR3 loop spans 13 amino acids.

The rearrangement uses TRBV6-1 and TRBJ1-2, with D unresolved. Trimming stripped 6 bases from V and 3 bases from J, with 14 bases between. CDR3 size: 14 residues. Germline V gene sequence: CDR1 MNHNS, CDR2 SASEGT. Written as DNA, the CDR3 is TGTGCCAGCAGCCTACGGGTAGCGGACTATGGCTACACCTTC. Translated, it gives CASSLRVADYGYTF.

The chain combines TRBV28 with TRBJ1-1; D unclear. Looked up from germline, CDR1 is MDHEN and CDR2 is SYDVKM. Trimming removed 5 bases at V and 4 bases at J, with 14 bases between. CDR3 length: 14 amino acids. The CDR3 bases are TGTGCCAGCAGTATACAAGGCGGAGCCACTGAAGCTTTCTTT. This encodes CASSIQGGATEAFF.

The rearrangement links TRBV2 to TRBJ2-1, with TRBD2 matching 8 bases. V shed 0 bases, J shed 0 bases, and the junction held 7 bases outside the gene matches. This CDR3 spans 18 amino acids. CDR1 SNHLY and CDR2 FYNNEI come from the germline V gene. CDR3 region: CASSEATGTSVSYNEQFF. The CDR3 nucleotides read TGTGCCAGCAGTGAAGCCACCGGGACTAGTGTCTCCTACAATGAGCAGTTCTTC.

The chain uses TRBV7-6 and TRBJ2-2; 9 nucleotides agree with TRBD1. The length of the CDR3 is 17 residues. Germline values: CDR1 SGHVS, CDR2 FNYEAQ. Trimming at V came to 1 base and at J to 7 bases, leaving 10 bases not matched to a gene. The CDR3 bases are TGTGCCAGCAGCTTAGGTCGGGGGACAGGGACTCACGGGGAGCTGTTTTTT. This gives the protein CASSLGRGTGTHGELFF.

This clone was seen a few times. The genes are TRBV2 and TRBJ1-2; 7 bases match TRBD1. J gave up 4 bases and V 5 bases, and 4 bases lay outside the gene matches. This CDR3 region has 13 residues. Germline values: CDR1 SNHLY, CDR2 FYNNEI. The chain's CDR3 is CASSTGQFYGYTF. In nucleotides, the CDR3 is TGTGCCAGCAGTACGGGACAGTTCTATGGCTACACCTTC.

The gene calls are TRBV28 and TRBJ1-2; TRBD1 aligns across 7 bases. The CDR3 extends over 15 amino acids. With V trimmed by 6 bases and J by 1 base, 8 bases remained unmatched. Germline V gives CDR1 MDHEN, CDR2 SYDVKM. The CDR3 sequence is CASRLRTGDNYGYTF. CDR3 nucleotides: TGTGCCAGCAGACTAAGGACAGGTGATAACTATGGCTACACCTTC.